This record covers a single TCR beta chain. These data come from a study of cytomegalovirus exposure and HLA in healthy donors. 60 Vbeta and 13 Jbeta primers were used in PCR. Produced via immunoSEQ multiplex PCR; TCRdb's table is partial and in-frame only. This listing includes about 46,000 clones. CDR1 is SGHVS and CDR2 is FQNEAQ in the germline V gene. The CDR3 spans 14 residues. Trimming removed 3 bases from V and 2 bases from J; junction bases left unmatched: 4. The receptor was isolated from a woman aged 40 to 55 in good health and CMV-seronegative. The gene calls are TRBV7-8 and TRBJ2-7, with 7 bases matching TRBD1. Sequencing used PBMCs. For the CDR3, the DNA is TGTGCCAGCAGCTTCAGACAGGGAACCTACGAGCAGTACTTC. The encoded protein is CASSFRQGTYEQYF.